The 22 T cell receptor beta chains below all came from one sample that was sequenced in a study of shared clonotypes between healthy human individuals. TCRdb keeps only in-frame clones here, not all; method: immunoSEQ multiplex PCR. Of just over 2,000,000 clones listed, 85% to 95% are singletons. Sequenced material: naive CD4+ T cells sorted from blood. Subset given: CD45RA+ positively selected. These receptor sequences come from a man aged 18 to 29 in good health.

The genes are TRBV12-5 and TRBJ2-3; the D is unclear. This CDR3 is 11 amino acids long. CDR1 LGHNT and CDR2 FRNRAP come from the germline V gene. The V end lost 5 bases, the J end lost 4 bases, and 4 bases lay between the germline ends. CDR3 in amino acids: CASGTSDTQYF. The CDR3 coding sequence is TGTGCTAGTGGTACTTCAGATACGCAGTATTTT.

In the case of this clone: This CDR3 is also generated by other DNA sequences in the sample. V usage is TRBV5-1 and J usage is TRBJ2-5, with D hard to call. Looked up from germline, CDR1 is SGHRS and CDR2 is YFSETQ. This CDR3 is built from 13 residues. Between the trimmed V and J ends, which lost 4 bases and 4 bases, there was a span of 11 bases. CDR3: CASSELAGETQYF. CDR3 bases: TGCGCCAGCAGCGAGCTGGCCGGAGAGACCCAGTACTTC.

This chain uses TRBV25-1 with TRBJ2-7; 7 bases fit TRBD1. The ends lost 8 bases at V and 2 bases at J; junction bases unmatched: 6. Germline-derived CDR1 and CDR2 are MGHDK and SYGVNS. The CDR3 runs to 13 residues. The DNA of the CDR3 is TGTGCCAGCTCTCCGACAGGGCCCTACGAGCAGTACTTC. Its protein product is CASSPTGPYEQYF.

V is TRBV6-4 and J is TRBJ2-7; D call uncertain. This CDR3 is built from 14 residues. V dropped 1 base and J dropped 0 bases, with 7 bases sitting between them. From germline, CDR1 is MRHNA and CDR2 SNTAGT. This chain's CDR3 is CASSDWLRSYEQYF. CDR3 nucleotide sequence: TGTGCCAGCAGTGACTGGCTGCGCTCCTACGAGCAGTACTTC.

Details on this clone: Other DNA sequences in this sample translate to the same CDR3. The J gene is TRBJ1-1, the V gene TRBV6-1; TRBD1 agrees at 8 bases. The CDR3 has 14 amino acids. The trim removed 7 bases at V and 1 base at J, leaving 5 bases unmatched. Germline-derived CDR1 and CDR2 are MNHNS and SASEGT. The DNA for the CDR3 is TGTGCCAGCACCTTACAGGGGGAGAACACTGAAGCTTTCTTT. It encodes CASTLQGENTEAFF.

The genes are TRBV7-2 and TRBJ2-1; 10 nucleotides agree with TRBD2. Germline V gives CDR1 SGHTA, CDR2 FQGNSA. CDR3 length: 17 residues. The V and J ends lost 5 bases and 0 bases, in that order; junction bases with no gene match: 7. The CDR3 coding sequence is TGTGCCAGCAGCGCCGGGACTAGCGCGTACTCCTACAATGAGCAGTTCTTC. It is translated as CASSAGTSAYSYNEQFF.

The chain recombines TRBV19 with TRBJ2-5; TRBD2 matches 12 bases. The V gene's germline CDR1 is LNHDA and CDR2 SQIVND (reference sequence). This CDR3 contains 19 residues. V trimming: 3 bases; J trimming: 5 bases; junction bases outside the gene matches: 16. DNA of the CDR3: TGTGCCAGTAGTATCCATCGAGCTAGCGGGAGGGCCAAAAGCGAGACCCAGTACTTC. It codes for CASSIHRASGRAKSETQYF.

V is TRBV7-9 and J is TRBJ2-3; possibly TRBD2 for D (6 bases). CDR3 length equals 14 residues. CDR1 is SEHNR, CDR2 FQNEAQ, per germline (reference sequence). Deletions cut 2 bases from V and 6 bases from J, with 12 bases between. CDR3 residues: CASSLLQLADTQYF. CDR3 DNA sequence: TGTGCCAGCAGCTTACTCCAACTAGCCGATACGCAGTATTTT.

This clone has just one count. The chain recombines TRBV6-1 with TRBJ1-5, with D perhaps matching TRBD1 (6 bases). The CDR3 extends over 15 amino acids. Germline V gives CDR1 MNHNS, CDR2 SASEGT. Trimming pared 7 bases from V and 2 bases from J, leaving 15 bases between. The CDR3 DNA reads TGTGCCAGCACATGGTGGACAGAGGGCAATCAGCCCCAGCATTTT. It translates to CASTWWTEGNQPQHF.

The V and J genes are TRBV7-9 and TRBJ2-5; D possibly corresponds to TRBD2 (5 bases). V shed 0 bases and J shed 1 base, with 18 bases lying between them. The germline gives CDR1 SEHNR, CDR2 FQNEAQ (reference sequence). There are 18 residues in the CDR3. CDR3 coding DNA: TGTGCCAGCAGCTTAGCTGGAGGTTTATGGGGAGTCCAAGAGACCCAGTACTTC. This codes for CASSLAGGLWGVQETQYF.

The gene calls are TRBV28 and TRBJ2-7; 8 bases are shared with TRBD1. The V and J ends lost 5 bases and 3 bases, in that order; junction bases with no gene match: 6. From germline, CDR1 is MDHEN and CDR2 SYDVKM. This CDR3 is built from 14 residues. The CDR3 bases are TGTGCCAGCAGTACCGGGACAGGCTTCTACGAGCAGTACTTC. Residues: CASSTGTGFYEQYF. The complete variable domain, with remaining parts taken from reference TRBV28 and TRBJ2-7, reads DVKVTQSSRYLVKRTGEKVFLECVQDMDHENMFWYRQDPGLGLRLIYFSYDVKMKEKGDIPEGYSVSREKKERFSLILESASTNQTSMYLCASSTGTGFYEQYFGPGTRLTVT.

The J gene is TRBJ2-5, the V gene TRBV11-2; D is perhaps TRBD2 (5 bases). The germline V gene has CDR1 SGHAT and CDR2 FQNNGV. V lost 4 bases to trimming and J lost 2 bases, with 14 bases between them. This CDR3 has 15 residues. CDR3 sequence reads: CASSSGSTIQETQYF. The CDR3, as DNA: TGTGCCAGCAGCTCCGGGTCGACTATACAAGAGACCCAGTACTTC.

The chain recombines TRBV6-4 with TRBJ1-1; 9 nucleotides match TRBD1. The CDR3 extends over 18 amino acids. Germline V gives CDR1 MRHNA, CDR2 SNTAGT. J gave up 1 base and V 0 bases, and 9 bases lay outside the gene matches. CDR3 nucleotides: TGTGCCAGCAGTGACTCTCGGGGGGGACAGGGCTGGAACACTGAAGCTTTCTTT. Translated: CASSDSRGGQGWNTEAFF.

CDR3 sequence reads: CSAGLDTGELFF. CDR3 coding DNA: TGCAGCGCCGGACTAGACACCGGGGAGCTGTTTTTT. V gene TRBV29-1 combines with J gene TRBJ2-2, with TRBD2 identical over 7 bases. Germline V gives CDR1 SQVTM, CDR2 ANQGSEA. CDR3 size: 12 residues. The ends lost 7 bases at V and 3 bases at J; junction bases unmatched: 2.

The chain carries TRBV19 and TRBJ1-4; possible D gene TRBD1, 5 bases. There are 14 residues in the CDR3. From germline, CDR1 is LNHDA and CDR2 SQIVND (reference sequence). The V and J ends lost 3 bases and 4 bases respectively, with 9 bases between them. The CDR3 region has the DNA TGTGCCAGTAGTATGAGGGGAATTAATGAAAAACTGTTTTTT. This gives the protein CASSMRGINEKLFF. Full variable domain (rest looked up from reference TRBV19 and TRBJ1-4): DGGITQSPKYLFRKEGQNVTLSCEQNLNHDAMYWYRQDPGQGLRLIYYSQIVNDFQKGDIAEGYSVSREKKESFPLTVTSAQKNPTAFYLCASSMRGINEKLFFGSGTQLSVL.

This chain uses TRBV29-1 with TRBJ2-7, with D tentatively TRBD2 (7 bases). The CDR3 contains 13 residues. Trimming removed 3 bases at V and 5 bases at J, with 14 bases between. Germline CDR1 SQVTM, CDR2 ANQGSEA. CDR3 DNA sequence: TGCAGCGTTGATGGGGGGGCGCAAAACGAGCAGTACTTC. Protein product: CSVDGGAQNEQYF.

V and J are TRBV6-1 and TRBJ2-7, with a weak D call TRBD2 (6 bases). V shed 5 bases and J shed 3 bases, with 17 bases lying between them. The CDR3 has 15 residues. Germline V gives CDR1 MNHNS, CDR2 SASEGT. CDR3 region: CASSTMAGWNYEQYF. CDR3 in DNA: TGTGCCAGCAGTACCATGGCGGGATGGAACTACGAGCAGTACTTC.

The chain couples TRBV2 to TRBJ1-1; 9 nucleotides line up with TRBD1. This CDR3 region has 13 residues. The V gene's germline CDR1 is SNHLY and CDR2 FYNNEI. CDR3 protein: CVVQGAGDTEAFF. For the CDR3, the DNA is TGTGTCGTACAGGGGGCTGGGGACACTGAAGCTTTCTTT.

This clone has just one count. The chain couples TRBV7-9 to TRBJ2-3; 8 bases agree with TRBD1. CDR3 length equals 14 residues. The V segment lost 5 bases and the J segment 2 bases; nucleotides outside the gene matches: 3. CDR1 SEHNR and CDR2 FQNEAQ come from the germline V gene (reference sequence). CDR3 bases: TGTGCCAGCAGCCGGACAGGGAACACAGATACGCAGTATTTT. It specifies CASSRTGNTDTQYF.

The rearrangement joins TRBV5-4 to TRBJ2-2; weak D call: TRBD1 (5 bases). Germline V lookup: CDR1 SGHNT, CDR2 YYREEE (reference sequence). CDR3 size: 14 residues. V lost 10 bases to trimming and J lost 4 bases, with 17 bases between them. The CDR3 sequence: CAANRPQGTGELFF. As DNA, the CDR3 is TGTGCCGCAAACCGGCCTCAGGGCACCGGGGAGCTGTTTTTT.

This chain uses TRBV6-4 with TRBJ2-1; unclear D gene. CDR3 length: 13 residues. Per germline, CDR1 MRHNA and CDR2 SNTAGT. Trimming cost V 6 bases and J 10 bases, with 16 bases left between them. The CDR3 region is CASSGSQVGEQFF. CDR3 DNA: TGTGCCAGCAGCGGCTCCCAGGTAGGGGAGCAGTTCTTC.

This chain links TRBV5-1 with TRBJ1-5; a possible D gene is TRBD1 (6 bases). CDR1 is SGHRS and CDR2 is YFSETQ in the germline V gene. The CDR3 length is 15 residues. Trimming left V 0 bases short and J 5 bases short, with 12 bases between. CDR3 bases: TGCGCCAGCAGCTTGGACTCAGGGGTCTATCAGCCCCAGCATTTT. Its protein product is CASSLDSGVYQPQHF.